This TCR beta chain was identified during a study of early T cells in non-severe SARS-CoV-2 infection. Across the study: Sequencing targeted bulk RNA from unsorted whole blood, leaving chains unpaired.

General study points: Matching results from VDJdb favored anti-spike CD8 responses, leaving private and CD4 specificities undetected.

TCRdb re-called the 5' RACE reads through MiXCR, storing one row per CDR3 protein. This table holds some 71,000 distinct CDR3 sequences, 10% to 15% found once. This clonotype was seen only a few times. No antigen is known for it. Sample: whole blood. The TCR originated in an adult who was a healthcare worker with PCR-confirmed SARS-CoV-2 infection or an uninfected control (not recorded which).

The CDR3 sequence is CASGAGNYNEQFF. The CDR3 DNA reads as TGTGCCAGTGGGGCGGGGAACTACAATGAGCAGTTCTTC. V usage is TRBV12-3 or TRBV12-4 and J usage is TRBJ2-1, with D perhaps matching TRBD2 (6 bases). With 9 bases removed from V and 3 bases from J, the gap between germline ends came to 12 bases. CDR3 size: 13 residues.